Following are 14 T cell receptor beta chains from one sample sequenced in a study of a mutant IDH1 vaccine in newly diagnosed glioma. The assay was immunoSEQ multiplex PCR, and TCRdb's table has in-frame clones only and misses some. This sample carries 68,000 or so clones, about four fifths of them seen once, and the ten largest clones take approximately 8.2%. The sample's time point: baseline, week 1 (first vaccination visit). Treatment indicated: pre-vaccination baseline after standard-of-care therapy. The starting material was PBMCs, obtained from a glioma patient treated with radiotherapy, temozolomide or both. The receptors originated from a man aged 45-60 years with glioma.

This clone was counted a single time. The chain links TRBV6-1 to TRBJ1-2, with D uncertain. The V end lost 7 bases, the J end lost 5 bases, and 14 bases lay between the germline ends. Germline-derived CDR1 and CDR2 are MNHNS and SASEGT. The CDR3 runs to 13 residues. DNA of the CDR3: TGTGCCAGCAAGCTTTCGGGGAAGTATGGCTACACCTTC. This sequence encodes CASKLSGKYGYTF.

This chain connects TRBV7-9 to TRBJ2-2; D is uncertain. The CDR3 has 14 amino acids. Trimming removed 1 base at V and 5 bases at J, with 8 bases between. Germline CDR1 is SEHNR and CDR2 is FQNEAQ (reference sequence). CDR3 loop: CASSLVSGTGELFF. In DNA, the CDR3 is TGTGCCAGCAGCTTAGTATCCGGGACCGGGGAGCTGTTTTTT. The variable domain in full, with the rest retrieved from reference TRBV7-9 and TRBJ2-2, is DTGVSQNPRHKITKRGQNVTFRCDPISEHNRLYWYRQTLGQGPEFLTYFQNEAQLEKSRLLSDRFSAERPKGSFSTLEIQRTEQGDSAMYLCASSLVSGTGELFFGEGSRLTVL.

The rearrangement links TRBV7-2 to TRBJ2-1; 14 nucleotides line up with TRBD2. The germline V gene has CDR1 SGHTA and CDR2 FQGNSA. This CDR3 contains 16 residues. V trimming: 5 bases; J trimming: 5 bases; junction bases outside the gene matches: 5. The CDR3 sequence is CASSPPGLAGDNEQFF. In nucleotides, the CDR3 is TGTGCCAGCAGCCCTCCGGGACTAGCGGGGGACAATGAGCAGTTCTTC.

CDR3 loop: CASSLAPSGGAANEQFF. The CDR3 nucleotides are TGCGCCAGCAGCTTGGCTCCTAGCGGGGGGGCCGCAAATGAGCAGTTCTTC. The rearrangement links TRBV5-1 to TRBJ2-1, with 12 bases identical to TRBD2. The CDR3 has 17 amino acids. Germline V lookup: CDR1 SGHRS, CDR2 YFSETQ. With 0 bases clipped from V and 7 bases from J, the junction kept 8 bases outside the gene matches.

The rearrangement links TRBV5-1 to TRBJ2-7; the D is unclear. Between the trimmed V and J ends, which lost 0 bases and 0 bases, there was a span of 7 bases. The CDR3 is 14 residues long. In germline, CDR1 is SGHRS, CDR2 YFSETQ. In DNA, the CDR3 is TGCGCCAGCAGCTTGGCCACGGGCTCCTACGAGCAGTACTTC. Translating gives CASSLATGSYEQYF.

This chain links TRBV5-6 with TRBJ1-5, with D unclear. Looked up from germline, CDR1 is SGHDT and CDR2 is YYEEEE. V gave up 4 bases and J gave up 8 bases, with 13 bases separating them. This CDR3 has 13 residues. The CDR3 loop is CASSTDGGKPQHF. The CDR3 DNA is TGTGCCAGCAGCACGGACGGAGGAAAGCCCCAGCATTTT.

This clone was counted only a few times. The V call is TRBV28, the J call TRBJ1-1; D remains unclear. Germline CDR1 MDHEN, CDR2 SYDVKM. Trimming cost V 3 bases and J 4 bases, with 0 bases left between them. This CDR3 has 10 residues. In nucleotides, the CDR3 is TGTGCCAGCAGTTTCACTGAAGCTTTCTTT. It translates to CASSFTEAFF. The whole variable domain, remainder taken from reference TRBV28 and TRBJ1-1, is DVKVTQSSRYLVKRTGEKVFLECVQDMDHENMFWYRQDPGLGLRLIYFSYDVKMKEKGDIPEGYSVSREKKERFSLILESASTNQTSMYLCASSFTEAFFGQGTRLTVV.

This clone is classed as medium-sized. The genes are TRBV7-9 and TRBJ1-5; D is unresolved. The V end lost 1 base, the J end lost 6 bases, and 4 bases lay between the germline ends. This CDR3 has 12 residues. CDR1 and CDR2 (germline): SEHNR, FQNEAQ (reference sequence). CDR3 nucleotides: TGTGCCAGCAGCTTAGGAAGTCAGCCCCAGCATTTT. Translation gives CASSLGSQPQHF. The full variable domain, in which reference TRBV7-9 and TRBJ1-5 provide the parts outside the CDR3, is DTGVSQNPRHKITKRGQNVTFRCDPISEHNRLYWYRQTLGQGPEFLTYFQNEAQLEKSRLLSDRFSAERPKGSFSTLEIQRTEQGDSAMYLCASSLGSQPQHFGDGTRLSIL.

The chain joins TRBV6-1 to TRBJ2-7, with D perhaps TRBD1 or TRBD2 (5 bases each). This CDR3 contains 13 residues. V was shortened by 1 base and J by 6 bases, with 10 bases between the two germline ends. Looked up from germline, CDR1 is MNHNS and CDR2 is SASEGT. The CDR3 loop is CASSEVQGVEQYF. The CDR3 DNA is TGTGCCAGCAGTGAAGTTCAGGGAGTCGAGCAGTACTTC.

The chain is built from TRBV2 and TRBJ1-4; 8 bases line up with TRBD1. There are 13 residues in the CDR3. V gave up 8 bases and J gave up 12 bases; unmatched junction bases: 11. CDR1 SNHLY and CDR2 FYNNEI come from the germline V gene. CDR3 nucleotide sequence: TGTGCCAGCCAACACAGGGGGGGCTTGGAACTGTTTTTT. Encoded protein: CASQHRGGLELFF.

This clone was observed a few times. The rearrangement joins TRBV9 to TRBJ1-1, with D unresolved. Trimming left V 4 bases short and J 3 bases short, with 13 bases between. Germline V lookup: CDR1 SGDLS, CDR2 YYNGEE. This CDR3 is 14 amino acids long. CDR3 sequence (DNA): TGTGCCAGCAGCAAGTTTGGTAGTGACACTGAAGCTTTCTTT. This codes for CASSKFGSDTEAFF.

V usage is TRBV29-1 and J usage is TRBJ1-5, with no clear D. This CDR3 comprises 13 residues. V shed 6 bases and J shed 7 bases, with 16 bases lying between them. Per the germline V gene, CDR1 is SQVTM and CDR2 is ANQGSEA. CDR3 loop: CSVQWGRSQPQHF. CDR3 DNA sequence: TGCAGCGTCCAATGGGGTAGGTCGCAGCCCCAGCATTTT.

This clone was seen a handful of times. The rearrangement links TRBV6-6 to TRBJ2-7; perhaps TRBD1 as D (5 bases). Germline values: CDR1 MNHNY, CDR2 SVGAGI (reference sequence). The CDR3 consists of 13 residues. V lost 8 bases and J 5 bases, leaving 16 bases between the germline ends. CDR3 sequence reads: CASRAGFKDEQYF. The CDR3 DNA reads as TGTGCCAGCCGGGCAGGGTTTAAGGACGAGCAGTACTTC.

J is TRBJ2-1 and V is TRBV6-6, with 7 bases identical to TRBD1. The CDR3 has 14 residues. The germline gives CDR1 MNHNY, CDR2 SVGAGI (reference sequence). Trimming took 6 bases from V and 1 from J; bases not matched to a gene: 3. The CDR3 nucleotides are TGTGCCAGCAGCCTACAGGGGTCCTACAATGAGCAGTTCTTC. Amino acids: CASSLQGSYNEQFF.